This T cell receptor beta chain was recovered during a study of blood T cells in healthy people across ages. Roughly 9 milliliters of peripheral blood were drawn from each donor. The study, taken as a whole, reports: Greater diversity and more naive CD4+ cells were seen in long-lived donors than in aged donors. Researchers report that TCR beta diversity correlated strongly with naive T cell percentage.

CDR1 and CDR2 (germline): DFQATT, SNEGSKA (reference sequence). The CDR3 contains 17 residues. Comments on this clonotype: What it binds is not known. An end of the junction differs from the germline gene, which may be a read error.

Alongside a J-beta primer mix, a sample-barcoded 5' primer served in a second PCR lasting about 7 to 11 cycles. In TCRdb, the 5' RACE reads were re-called with MiXCR into one record per CDR3 protein. The sample contains fewer than 2,000,000 distinct CDR3 sequences, about 35% of which appear only once. The receptor was isolated from a woman aged 25 to 39 in good health. The gene calls are TRBV20-1 and TRBJ2-2, with 14 bases lining up with TRBD2. Input material: blood. The CDR3 is CSARWSRTSGGTGELLF. DNA of the CDR3: TGCAGTGCTAGATGGTCTAGGACTAGCGGGGGGACAGGGGAGCTGTTGTTT.